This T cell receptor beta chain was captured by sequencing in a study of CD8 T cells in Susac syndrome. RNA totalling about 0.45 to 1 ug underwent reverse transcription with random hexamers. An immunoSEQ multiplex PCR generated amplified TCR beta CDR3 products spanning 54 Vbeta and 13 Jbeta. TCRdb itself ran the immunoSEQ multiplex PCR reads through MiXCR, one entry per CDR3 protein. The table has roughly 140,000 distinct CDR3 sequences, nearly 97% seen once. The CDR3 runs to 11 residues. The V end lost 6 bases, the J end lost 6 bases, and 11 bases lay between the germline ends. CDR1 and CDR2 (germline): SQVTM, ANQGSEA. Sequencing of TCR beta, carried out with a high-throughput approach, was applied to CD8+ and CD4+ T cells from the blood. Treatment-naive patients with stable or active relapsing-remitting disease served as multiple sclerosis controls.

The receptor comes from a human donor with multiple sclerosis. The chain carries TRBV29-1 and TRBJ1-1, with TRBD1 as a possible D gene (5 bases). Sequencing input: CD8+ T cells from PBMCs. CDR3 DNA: TGCAGCGTGCCTTCAGGGCCTGAAGCTTTCTTT. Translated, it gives CSVPSGPEAFF. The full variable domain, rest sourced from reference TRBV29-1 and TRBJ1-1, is SAVISQKPSRDICQRGTSLTIQCQVDSQVTMMFWYRQQPGQSLTLIATANQGSEATYESGFVIDKFPISRPNLTFSTLTVSNMSPEDSSIYLCSVPSGPEAFFGQGTRLTVV.